These T cell receptor beta chains were read from a single sample in a study of T cells after yellow fever vaccination. TCRdb recomputed calls from the 5' RACE reads with MiXCR, one row per CDR3 protein. The sample lists approximately 240,000 distinct CDR3 sequences, about 3.9% occurring once. This specimen was PBMCs, taken 15 days after the yellow fever booster vaccination. Every receptor here comes from a man younger than 35 who received the YFV17D yellow fever vaccine. Both conserved end residues are part of each CDR3. A D gene is named only where the DNA matches it firmly. Some rows mark clone size as missing; the rest say once, few, many or name a class of expanded clone.

J gene: TRBJ2-1; V gene: TRBV6-5; clone size: many; D gene: TRBD2; CDR3 DNA: TGTGCCAGCAGAGTAACTAGCGGGGGGGAGTTCTTC; CDR3 protein: CASRVTSGGEFF
J gene: TRBJ2-7; V gene: TRBV20-1; clone size: many; D gene: TRBD2; CDR3 DNA: TGCAGTGCCAAACGGGGGGGGATTTACGAGCAGTACTTC; CDR3 protein: CSAKRGGIYEQYF
J gene: TRBJ2-6; V gene: TRBV5-1; clone size: .; D gene: TRBD1; CDR3 DNA: TGCGCCAGCAGTAATTCGGGACAGTTTTCCTCTGGGGCCAACGTCCTGACTTTC; CDR3 protein: CASSNSGQFSSGANVLTF
J gene: TRBJ2-5; V gene: TRBV7-9; clone size: many; D gene: .; CDR3 DNA: TGTGCCAGCAGCTTAGCGGACAGATTCGGGACCCAGTACTTC; CDR3 protein: CASSLADRFGTQYF
J gene: TRBJ1-6; V gene: TRBV15; clone size: many; D gene: TRBD1; CDR3 DNA: TGTGCCACCAGCAGTGACCGGGACAGGGGATGGAACTATAATTCACCCCTCCACTTT; CDR3 protein: CATSSDRDRGWNYNSPLHF
J gene: TRBJ2-6; V gene: TRBV14; clone size: many; D gene: .; CDR3 DNA: TGTGCCAGCAGCCATTGGGGCTCTGGGGCCAACGTCCTGACTTTC; CDR3 protein: CASSHWGSGANVLTF
J gene: TRBJ2-3; V gene: TRBV5-5; clone size: many; D gene: TRBD2; CDR3 DNA: TGTGCCAGCAGTTCCCTTGCGGGGGACACAGATACGCAGTATTTT; CDR3 protein: CASSSLAGDTDTQYF
J gene: TRBJ2-3; V gene: TRBV12-3/TRBV12-4; clone size: many; D gene: TRBD2; CDR3 DNA: TGTGCCAGCAGTTTAGACCCCGGGGGGTGGGGAGATACGCAGTATTTT; CDR3 protein: CASSLDPGGWGDTQYF
J gene: TRBJ2-1; V gene: TRBV3-1; clone size: many; D gene: .; CDR3 DNA: TGTGCCAGCAGCCTCGAACCCCGGGGGCTGCAGTTCTTC; CDR3 protein: CASSLEPRGLQFF
J gene: TRBJ2-4; V gene: TRBV20-1; clone size: many; D gene: TRBD2; CDR3 DNA: TGCAGTGCGTACAGACTAGCGGGGGCCGTCCTAGCCAAAAACATTCAGTACTTC; CDR3 protein: CSAYRLAGAVLAKNIQYF
J gene: TRBJ2-1; V gene: TRBV12-3/TRBV12-4; clone size: many; D gene: TRBD2; CDR3 DNA: TGTGCCAGCAGTTTTCAAGGGACTAGTCCAGAGCAGTTCTTC; CDR3 protein: CASSFQGTSPEQFF
J gene: TRBJ2-1; V gene: TRBV6-6; clone size: many; D gene: .; CDR3 DNA: TGTGCCAGGGGGGCAGGGGCCTTCAATGAGCAGTTCTTC; CDR3 protein: CARGAGAFNEQFF
J gene: TRBJ2-5; V gene: TRBV5-4; clone size: .; D gene: TRBD2; CDR3 DNA: TGTGCCAGCACTCCAGGGGCTAGCGGGGGGCAGACCCAGTACTTC; CDR3 protein: CASTPGASGGQTQYF
J gene: TRBJ1-2; V gene: TRBV5-1; clone size: many; D gene: .; CDR3 DNA: TGCGCCAGCAGCGTCGGTTCAACGTTTTGGGTGTACGACTATGGCTACACCTTC; CDR3 protein: CASSVGSTFWVYDYGYTF
J gene: TRBJ1-2; V gene: TRBV4-1; clone size: .; D gene: .; CDR3 DNA: TGCGCCAGCACCCTATATCGAATTAACTATGGCTACACCTTC; CDR3 protein: CASTLYRINYGYTF
J gene: TRBJ1-5; V gene: TRBV20-1; clone size: many; D gene: .; CDR3 DNA: TGCAGTGCCGAGGGGGGGGGAGGTCAGCCCCAGCATTTT; CDR3 protein: CSAEGGGGQPQHF
J gene: TRBJ2-3; V gene: TRBV12-3/TRBV12-4; clone size: many; D gene: TRBD2; CDR3 DNA: TGTGCCAGCAGTCGAGGAGCGGGGGGGCAAGATACGCAGTATTTT; CDR3 protein: CASSRGAGGQDTQYF
J gene: TRBJ1-2; V gene: TRBV12-3/TRBV12-4; clone size: many; D gene: .; CDR3 DNA: TGTGCCAGCAGTTTAGTAATCCAGGCAGCTAACTATGGCTACACCTTC; CDR3 protein: CASSLVIQAANYGYTF
J gene: TRBJ2-5; V gene: TRBV4-1; clone size: many; D gene: TRBD2; CDR3 DNA: TGCGCCAGCAGCCACCCTTTCGCGGGGGGGCGAGAGACCCAGTACTTC; CDR3 protein: CASSHPFAGGRETQYF
J gene: TRBJ2-3; V gene: TRBV6-2/TRBV6-3; clone size: many; D gene: TRBD1; CDR3 DNA: TGTGCCAGCAGAGGGACAGCAGATACGCAGTATTTT; CDR3 protein: CASRGTADTQYF
J gene: TRBJ2-2; V gene: TRBV13; clone size: many; D gene: TRBD1; CDR3 DNA: TGTGCCAGCAGTCTCCAGCCGGGACAGGGAACCGGGGAGCTGTTTTTT; CDR3 protein: CASSLQPGQGTGELFF
J gene: TRBJ2-3; V gene: TRBV7-9; clone size: .; D gene: .; CDR3 DNA: TGTGCCAGCAGCTTAGACGGCTGGGGGACCGGGAATACGCAGTATTTT; CDR3 protein: CASSLDGWGTGNTQYF
J gene: TRBJ2-5; V gene: TRBV5-4; clone size: many; D gene: .; CDR3 DNA: TGTGCCAGCAGCCCTGTGGGCTCTGAGACCCAGTACTTC; CDR3 protein: CASSPVGSETQYF
J gene: TRBJ2-6; V gene: TRBV25-1; clone size: .; D gene: .; CDR3 DNA: TGTGCCAGCAGTGAGAGCTCTGGGGCCAACGTCCTGACTTTC; CDR3 protein: CASSESSGANVLTF
J gene: TRBJ2-1; V gene: TRBV24-1; clone size: .; D gene: .; CDR3 DNA: TGTGCCACCAGTGACCCAGAAGGCTACAGAAACAATGAGCAGTTCTTC; CDR3 protein: CATSDPEGYRNNEQFF
J gene: TRBJ2-7; V gene: TRBV3-1; clone size: .; D gene: .; CDR3 DNA: TGTGCCAGCAGCAGAAACAGTCTCTACGAGCAGTACTTC; CDR3 protein: CASSRNSLYEQYF
J gene: TRBJ1-1; V gene: TRBV7-3; clone size: many; D gene: .; CDR3 DNA: TGTGCCAGCAGCCGGTGGGGGGGGGCGTCGGTCACTGAAGCTTTCTTT; CDR3 protein: CASSRWGGASVTEAFF
J gene: TRBJ2-7; V gene: TRBV7-9; clone size: many; D gene: TRBD1; CDR3 DNA: TGTGCCAGCAGCTCGAGGGGGCGACAGGGAAGGTCCTACGAGCAGTACTTC; CDR3 protein: CASSSRGRQGRSYEQYF
J gene: TRBJ1-2; V gene: TRBV5-5; clone size: many; D gene: TRBD1; CDR3 DNA: TGTGCCAGCAGCTTGACAGGGGGAAGTGGCTACACCTTC; CDR3 protein: CASSLTGGSGYTF
J gene: TRBJ1-1; V gene: TRBV2; clone size: few; D gene: .; CDR3 DNA: TGTGCCAGCAGTCTATCCACGGAGGGCACTGAAGCTTTCTTT; CDR3 protein: CASSLSTEGTEAFF
J gene: TRBJ2-3; V gene: TRBV4-1; clone size: many; D gene: .; CDR3 DNA: TGCGCCAGCAGCCATGTACGCGGGGGCCTAGTTGTAGGAAGGGGGCAGTATTTT; CDR3 protein: CASSHVRGGLVVGRGQYF
J gene: TRBJ2-4; V gene: TRBV7-3; clone size: many; D gene: .; CDR3 DNA: TGTGCCAGCAGCTCTTCCAACATTCAGTACTTC; CDR3 protein: CASSSSNIQYF
J gene: TRBJ2-2; V gene: TRBV5-1; clone size: many; D gene: .; CDR3 DNA: TGCGCCAGCAGCACGGGGGTCGAGACCGGGGAGCTGTTTTTT; CDR3 protein: CASSTGVETGELFF
J gene: TRBJ1-2; V gene: TRBV5-1; clone size: .; D gene: TRBD1; CDR3 DNA: TGTGCCAGCAGCTGGGGACAGGCGACTAACTATGGCTACACCTTC; CDR3 protein: CASSWGQATNYGYTF
J gene: TRBJ2-3; V gene: TRBV7-2; clone size: many; D gene: .; CDR3 DNA: TGTGCCAGCAGCTTAGGGGCAGGGGAGTATTTT; CDR3 protein: CASSLGAGEYF
J gene: TRBJ2-5; V gene: TRBV5-1; clone size: many; D gene: TRBD2; CDR3 DNA: TGCGCCAGGGGGACTGCCGACCGTCCCACCGGGGGGGAAGAGACCCAGTACTTC; CDR3 protein: CARGTADRPTGGEETQYF
J gene: TRBJ2-3; V gene: TRBV12-3/TRBV12-4; clone size: many; D gene: .; CDR3 DNA: TGTGCCAGCAGCGGTCGGCCTAGCACAGATACGCAGTATTTT; CDR3 protein: CASSGRPSTDTQYF
J gene: TRBJ1-2; V gene: TRBV4-3; clone size: many; D gene: .; CDR3 DNA: TGCGCCAGCAGCCAAGATGGAGGGAGCAACTATGGCTACACCTTC; CDR3 protein: CASSQDGGSNYGYTF
J gene: TRBJ1-2; V gene: TRBV27; clone size: .; D gene: .; CDR3 DNA: TGTGCCAGCAGCCCCAAAGCCGCCGAAGGGTTCGGCTACACCTTC; CDR3 protein: CASSPKAAEGFGYTF
J gene: TRBJ2-6; V gene: TRBV18; clone size: few; D gene: TRBD2; CDR3 DNA: TGTGCCAGCTCCGGGGGGACCCACTCTGGGGCCAACGTCCTGACTTTC; CDR3 protein: CASSGGTHSGANVLTF
J gene: TRBJ1-2; V gene: TRBV7-2; clone size: many; D gene: .; CDR3 DNA: TGTGCCAGCAGCTCACCAAGGGGTGGCTACACCTTC; CDR3 protein: CASSSPRGGYTF
J gene: TRBJ2-3; V gene: TRBV5-1; clone size: many; D gene: TRBD2; CDR3 DNA: TGCGCCAGCAGCTTGCTTCTAGCGGGGGGCCCAAACACAGATACGCAGTATTTT; CDR3 protein: CASSLLLAGGPNTDTQYF
J gene: TRBJ1-5; V gene: TRBV7-2; clone size: many; D gene: .; CDR3 DNA: TGTGCCAGCAGCCCTATCCGGGGGAGCAATCAGCCCCAGCATTTT; CDR3 protein: CASSPIRGSNQPQHF
J gene: TRBJ2-3; V gene: TRBV20-1; clone size: many; D gene: TRBD2; CDR3 DNA: TGCAGTGCTCCTCGGGGGGGTTCAGATACGCAGTATTTT; CDR3 protein: CSAPRGGSDTQYF
J gene: TRBJ2-3; V gene: TRBV7-2; clone size: many; D gene: .; CDR3 DNA: TGTGCCAGCAGCCCCCACGGTAGACAGTCGAGAAGCACAGATACGCAGTATTTT; CDR3 protein: CASSPHGRQSRSTDTQYF
J gene: TRBJ2-2; V gene: TRBV24-1; clone size: many; D gene: .; CDR3 DNA: TGTGCCACCAGTGGAGGCAGGGGAAGAACCGGGGAGCTGTTTTTT; CDR3 protein: CATSGGRGRTGELFF
J gene: TRBJ1-1; V gene: TRBV12-3/TRBV12-4; clone size: many; D gene: .; CDR3 DNA: TGTGCCAGCAGTTTTGGCCCCACTGAAGCTTTCTTT; CDR3 protein: CASSFGPTEAFF
J gene: TRBJ2-3; V gene: TRBV7-3; clone size: many; D gene: TRBD2; CDR3 DNA: TGTGCCAGCAGCTTAAGTCTAGCGGGGGGCACAGATACGCAGTATTTT; CDR3 protein: CASSLSLAGGTDTQYF
J gene: TRBJ1-5; V gene: TRBV20-1; clone size: many; D gene: TRBD1; CDR3 DNA: TGCAGTGCTAGCAGGGCGGGACAGGGCGGTTTAGGGCCCCAGCATTTT; CDR3 protein: CSASRAGQGGLGPQHF
J gene: TRBJ2-5; V gene: TRBV6-5; clone size: many; D gene: .; CDR3 DNA: TGTGCCAGCAGTTACTCGATCCTAGCCGGCGAGACCCAGTACTTC; CDR3 protein: CASSYSILAGETQYF
J gene: TRBJ2-3; V gene: TRBV7-3; clone size: few; D gene: .; CDR3 DNA: TGTGCCAGCAGCGCTTGGGGCGTAGGCACAGATACGCAGTATTTT; CDR3 protein: CASSAWGVGTDTQYF
J gene: TRBJ2-5; V gene: TRBV27; clone size: many; D gene: .; CDR3 DNA: TGTGCCAGCAGGAAGGCCACTAGCATCACAGAGACCCAGTACTTC; CDR3 protein: CASRKATSITETQYF
J gene: TRBJ1-1; V gene: TRBV12-3/TRBV12-4; clone size: many; D gene: .; CDR3 DNA: TGTGCCAGCATAGGGGCTTTACGGACTGAAGCTTTCTTT; CDR3 protein: CASIGALRTEAFF
J gene: TRBJ1-6; V gene: TRBV7-8; clone size: many; D gene: .; CDR3 DNA: TGTGCCAGCAGCTTAACACGGAATTCACCCCTCCACTTT; CDR3 protein: CASSLTRNSPLHF